Listed below are T cell receptor beta chains from one sample, sequenced in a study of HIV-infected patients and healthy controls. TCRdb recomputed calls from the 5' RACE reads with MiXCR, one row per CDR3 protein. Counted here are more than 15,000 distinct CDR3 sequences, approximately 12% occurring once; the ten biggest clones make up over 8.5%. The sample taken for sequencing was blood. The receptors derive from an adult in good health. The CDR3 runs from the conserved cysteine through the conserved F or W. D genes are given only for firm matches. Part of the rows lack a size; the others show once, few, many or a class for expanded clones.

TRBV30	TRBJ1-1	.	.	CAWGHAILGAFF	TGTGCCTGGGGCCACGCCATTCTTGGGGCTTTCTTT
TRBV28	TRBJ2-7	TRBD1	.	CASSTPGQGSAEQYF	TGTGCCAGCAGCACTCCGGGACAGGGTTCGGCCGAGCAGTACTTC
TRBV12-3/TRBV12-4	TRBJ2-1	TRBD2	medium-sized	CASRAGGYNEQFF	TGTGCCAGCAGAGCGGGGGGGTACAATGAGCAGTTCTTC
TRBV20-1	TRBJ2-3	TRBD2	few	CSASERGGGTDTQYF	TGCAGTGCTAGTGAGCGGGGGGGGGGCACAGATACGCAGTATTTT
TRBV7-2	TRBJ2-3	.	many	CASSPSRPIDTQYF	TGTGCCAGCAGCCCCTCCAGACCTATAGATACGCAGTATTTT
TRBV5-1	TRBJ1-1	.	medium-sized	CASSLALNTEAFF	TGCGCCAGCAGCTTGGCACTGAACACTGAAGCTTTCTTT
TRBV5-6	TRBJ1-2	TRBD1	.	CASSLGTDLQGYTF	TGTGCCAGCAGCTTAGGGACAGATCTACAAGGCTACACCTTC
TRBV4-1	TRBJ1-6	.	.	CASSRGDNSPLHF	TGCGCCAGCAGCCGGGGAGATAATTCACCCCTCCACTTT
TRBV4-3	TRBJ2-3	TRBD2	many	CASSQAVTRGGLDTQYF	TGCGCCAGCAGCCAAGCTGTTACGCGGGGGGGCCTAGATACGCAGTATTTT
TRBV24-1	TRBJ2-2	.	.	CATSPGNGELFF	TGTGCCACCAGTCCGGGTAACGGGGAGCTGTTTTTT
TRBV6-2/TRBV6-3	TRBJ2-7	TRBD1	many	CASSLGQGNEQYF	TGTGCCAGCAGTCTCGGACAGGGTAACGAGCAGTACTTC
TRBV19	TRBJ2-5	.	medium-sized	CASRPLRAGEETQYF	TGTGCCAGTAGGCCCTTAAGAGCCGGGGAGGAGACCCAGTACTTC
TRBV5-4	TRBJ2-5	.	many	CASSLLPGGKETQYF	TGTGCCAGCAGCCTACTCCCCGGGGGAAAGGAGACCCAGTACTTC
TRBV20-1	TRBJ1-1	.	.	CSASSAGITEAFF	TGCAGTGCTAGTAGTGCAGGGATCACTGAAGCTTTCTTT
TRBV6-5	TRBJ1-5	.	few	CASSPVSYSNQPQHF	TGTGCCAGCAGTCCCGTCAGCTATAGCAATCAGCCCCAGCATTTT
TRBV7-9	TRBJ2-7	.	many	CASSLVVRGVPHF	TGTGCCAGCAGCTTAGTAGTCCGCGGAGTTCCGCACTTC
TRBV6-5	TRBJ1-2	.	many	CASSARQFRYTF	TGTGCCAGCAGTGCGAGACAGTTCCGCTACACCTTC
TRBV7-9	TRBJ1-1	TRBD1	many	CASSQTGTGGRTEAFF	TGTGCCAGCAGCCAAACCGGAACAGGGGGCAGGACTGAAGCTTTCTTT
TRBV7-9	TRBJ2-5	.	.	CASSPTLNVETQYF	TGTGCCAGCAGCCCGACCCTAAACGTCGAGACCCAGTACTTC
TRBV6-1	TRBJ2-7	.	many	CASRVEGFYEQYF	TGTGCCAGCAGGGTAGAGGGATTCTACGAGCAGTACTTC
TRBV29-1	TRBJ1-2	.	medium-sized	CSVGSGVGYTF	TGCAGCGTTGGTTCAGGGGTAGGCTACACCTTC
TRBV2	TRBJ1-4	.	many	CASSESGAVEKLFF	TGTGCCAGCAGTGAATCGGGGGCGGTTGAAAAACTGTTTTTT
TRBV19	TRBJ1-1	.	many	CASKPSWSTEAFF	TGTGCCAGTAAACCCTCCTGGAGCACTGAAGCTTTCTTT
TRBV6-5	TRBJ1-2	.	medium-sized	CASVSGGSGSYGYTF	TGTGCCAGTGTCTCTGGGGGGAGCGGTAGCTATGGCTACACCTTC
TRBV7-7	TRBJ2-5	TRBD1	many	CASSTGRRQGMGETQYF	TGTGCTAGCAGCACTGGTAGACGACAGGGGATGGGCGAGACCCAGTACTTC
TRBV18	TRBJ2-7	TRBD2	many	CASSPNLLAGNGREQYF	TGTGCCAGCTCACCCAACCTACTAGCGGGTAATGGACGGGAGCAGTACTTC
TRBV7-9	TRBJ2-7	.	many	CASSTTYYEQYF	TGTGCCAGCAGCACAACTTATTACGAGCAGTACTTC
TRBV4-3	TRBJ2-1	.	medium-sized	CASSQDLTGQGGSYNEQFF	TGCGCCAGCAGCCAAGACCTAACCGGACAGGGCGGGAGCTACAATGAGCAGTTCTTC
TRBV9	TRBJ2-7	TRBD1	many	CASSVWDRGEQYF	TGTGCCAGCAGCGTCTGGGACAGGGGCGAGCAGTACTTC
TRBV6-2/TRBV6-3	TRBJ1-2	.	many	CASSYSNPGANYGYTF	TGTGCCAGCAGTTACTCGAATCCAGGGGCTAACTATGGCTACACCTTC
TRBV2	TRBJ1-1	.	.	CASMRQRNTEAFF	TGTGCCAGCATGAGACAGAGGAACACTGAAGCTTTCTTT
TRBV28	TRBJ1-1	.	many	CASSSMRRGTFF	TGTGCCAGCAGTTCCATGAGACGGGGGACTTTCTTT
TRBV28	TRBJ1-3	.	medium-sized	CASSPPRGTNTIYF	TGTGCCAGCAGCCCACCCAGGGGTACGAACACCATATATTTT
TRBV12-3/TRBV12-4	TRBJ2-1	TRBD2	.	CASSLLAGGLYNEQFF	TGTGCCAGCAGTTTACTAGCGGGGGGCTTATACAATGAGCAGTTCTTC
TRBV7-2	TRBJ2-7	.	medium-sized	CASSPAYEQYF	TGTGCCAGCAGCCCCGCCTACGAGCAGTACTTC
TRBV6-5	TRBJ2-7	.	.	CASSYRPHWQESSYEQYF	TGTGCCAGCAGTTACCGTCCCCACTGGCAGGAAAGCTCCTACGAGCAGTACTTC
TRBV6-2/TRBV6-3	TRBJ1-1	TRBD1	many	CASSLRQGRAFF	TGTGCCAGCAGTCTAAGACAGGGGAGAGCTTTCTTT
TRBV9	TRBJ1-6	TRBD1	medium-sized	CASSAGQGAYSPLHF	TGTGCCAGCAGCGCAGGACAGGGGGCCTATTCACCCCTCCACTTT